Listed here are 27 T cell receptor beta chains from one sample, sequenced in a study of shared clonotypes between healthy human individuals (dated by TCRdb to 2018 to 2021). Library generation was performed with the immunoSEQ multiplex PCR assay. This immuneACCESS table, as held by TCRdb, lists in-frame sequences with V and J called but not all clones. Of the missing ones, under half trace to an unresolved V gene in checked studies; the others have no known cause. For this sample there are 2 million to 2.5 million clones; 90% to 95% appear just once. The ten largest clones take up 0.39% of the sample. The sample was naive CD4+ T cells from PBMCs. The sample's cell subset or site, from its label and the paper: CD45RA+ positively selected. Receptors were obtained from a man younger than 35 in good health. Some clones in this sample may be carry-over from other donors' samples.

V is TRBV11-2 and J is TRBJ2-1; 10 nucleotides match TRBD2. Germline assignment: CDR1 SGHAT and CDR2 FQNNGV. J lost 4 bases, V lost 5 bases, and 8 bases had no gene match. The CDR3 is 16 amino acids. In nucleotides, the CDR3 is TGTGCCAGCAGCCCCCTAGGACTAGCGGATTACAATGAGCAGTTCTTC. Its translation: CASSPLGLADYNEQFF.

The rearrangement joins TRBV18 to TRBJ2-2; D uncertain. V shed 2 bases and J shed 5 bases, with 15 bases lying between them. The CDR3 has 16 residues. The V gene's germline CDR1 is KGHSH and CDR2 LQKENI. The CDR3 DNA sequence: TGTGCCAGCTCACCATCCCCGGCTAGTCTAACCGGGGAGCTGTTTTTT. This codes for CASSPSPASLTGELFF. Full variable domain (outside the CDR3, taken from reference TRBV18 and TRBJ2-2): NAGVMQNPRHLVRRRGQEARLRCSPMKGHSHVYWYRQLPEEGLKFMVYLQKENIIDESGMPKERFSAEFPKEGPSILRIQQVVRGDSAAYFCASSPSPASLTGELFFGEGSRLTVL.

This sequence joins TRBV2 and TRBJ1-2; 7 bases fit TRBD1. CDR3 length: 13 residues. After removal of 6 bases from V and 4 bases from J, the junction contained 5 bases not matched to a gene. In germline, CDR1 is SNHLY, CDR2 FYNNEI. CDR3: CASSMGQRYGYTF. CDR3 nucleotide sequence: TGTGCCAGCAGCATGGGACAGCGCTATGGCTACACCTTC.

The CDR3 coding sequence is TGTGCCAGCAGTTTATCGCGTTCCCTCTACGAGCAGTACTTC. Its protein is CASSLSRSLYEQYF. This chain uses TRBV6-5 with TRBJ2-7; D not certain. Germline CDR1 MNHEY, CDR2 SVGAGI. The CDR3 sequence is 14 residues long. Deletions cut 4 bases from V and 3 bases from J, with 13 bases between.

The rearrangement uses TRBV6-5 and TRBJ2-7; D is possibly TRBD1 (5 bases). Germline CDR1 and CDR2: MNHEY and SVGAGI. V lost 6 bases to trimming and J lost 3 bases, with 12 bases between them. CDR3 length equals 13 residues. The CDR3 DNA sequence: TGTGCCAGCAGAAACACAGGCTACTACGAGCAGTACTTC. Amino acid sequence: CASRNTGYYEQYF.

This clone was seen a few times. The chain carries TRBV5-5 and TRBJ2-7, with D perhaps matching TRBD1 or TRBD2 (5 bases each). CDR3 length: 16 amino acids. Germline V gene sequence: CDR1 SGHKS, CDR2 YYEKEE (reference sequence). V was shortened by 4 bases and J by 6 bases, with 23 bases between the two germline ends. The DNA of the CDR3 is TGTGCCAGCAGCCGTGGGGGTCTAGTCGCCTCACGCGAGCAGTACTTC. Its translation is CASSRGGLVASREQYF.

The V and J genes are TRBV6-1 and TRBJ2-7, with unresolved D. The CDR3 runs 15 residues. Germline lookup yields CDR1 MNHNS and CDR2 SASEGT. The ends were cut back, 2 bases at V and 3 bases at J, with 14 bases in the middle. This chain's CDR3 is CASSESLGHLYEQYF. The CDR3 nucleotides read TGTGCCAGCAGTGAAAGTCTCGGGCACCTCTACGAGCAGTACTTC.

The V call is TRBV5-5, the J call TRBJ2-5, with TRBD2 matching over 13 bases. The trim removed 4 bases at V and 5 bases at J, leaving 5 bases unmatched. This CDR3 is built from 15 residues. Germline V lookup: CDR1 SGHKS, CDR2 YYEKEE (reference sequence). CDR3 sequence (DNA): TGTGCCAGCAGCCAAGGACTAGCGGGAGCGGAGACCCAGTACTTC. This codes for CASSQGLAGAETQYF.

This chain joins TRBV28 and TRBJ2-4; D is ambiguous. The CDR3 totals 13 residues. Trimming shortened V by 7 bases and J by 4 bases, and 11 bases separated the two germline ends. In germline, CDR1 is MDHEN, CDR2 SYDVKM. CDR3 residues: CASTDSSKNIQYF. CDR3 DNA sequence: TGTGCCAGCACTGATTCTAGTAAAAACATTCAGTACTTC. The full variable domain, rest sourced from reference TRBV28 and TRBJ2-4, is DVKVTQSSRYLVKRTGEKVFLECVQDMDHENMFWYRQDPGLGLRLIYFSYDVKMKEKGDIPEGYSVSREKKERFSLILESASTNQTSMYLCASTDSSKNIQYFGAGTRLSVL.

This chain joins TRBV7-2 and TRBJ2-2; D possibly corresponds to TRBD1 (5 bases). Trimming removed 1 base from V and 1 base from J, with 13 bases in between. Germline V gene sequence: CDR1 SGHTA, CDR2 FQGNSA. The CDR3 covers 17 residues. Here the CDR3 reads CASSLVRTLLNTGELFF. CDR3 DNA: TGTGCCAGCAGCTTAGTTAGGACACTGCTGAACACCGGGGAGCTGTTTTTT.

The chain is built from TRBV7-2 and TRBJ2-3, with D maybe TRBD1 (6 bases). The CDR3 spans 11 residues. Looked up from germline, CDR1 is SGHTA and CDR2 is FQGNSA. The germline V and J ends were trimmed by 1 base and 14 bases, with 10 bases remaining between them. The CDR3 nucleotides are TGTGCCAGCAGCTTAGGGACAGTAGGGTATTTT. Protein: CASSLGTVGYF.

The V and J genes are TRBV11-2 and TRBJ2-2, with 10 bases fitting TRBD2. Trimming cost V 4 bases and J 8 bases; bases outside gene matches: 10. Germline CDR1 reads SGHAT; CDR2 reads FQNNGV. The CDR3 is 16 residues long. CDR3 sequence (DNA): TGTGCCAGCAGCTCCCCCCCGGGACTAGCGACTGGGGAGCTGTTTTTT. It yields the protein CASSSPPGLATGELFF. Variable domain in full (rest from reference TRBV11-2 and TRBJ2-2): EAGVAQSPRYKIIEKRQSVAFWCNPISGHATLYWYQQILGQGPKLLIQFQNNGVVDDSQLPKDRFSAERLKGVDSTLKIQPAKLEDSAVYLCASSSPPGLATGELFFGEGSRLTVL.

The chain combines TRBV5-1 with TRBJ2-7; D might be TRBD2 (7 bases). The CDR3 runs 15 residues. V lost 5 bases and J 3 bases, leaving 18 bases between the germline ends. In germline, CDR1 is SGHRS, CDR2 YFSETQ. CDR3 loop: CASRQGAGADYEQYF. The CDR3 DNA reads TGCGCCAGCAGACAAGGGGCGGGGGCCGACTACGAGCAGTACTTC.

The chain uses TRBV11-2 and TRBJ2-1; 9 positions agree with TRBD2. Trimming at V came to 10 bases and at J to 5 bases, leaving 9 bases not matched to a gene. Germline values: CDR1 SGHAT, CDR2 FQNNGV. This CDR3 comprises 14 residues. The CDR3 region has the DNA TGTGCCATATCACGGCGGGAGGGCAACAATGAGCAGTTCTTC. As protein: CAISRREGNNEQFF. The complete variable domain, with remaining parts taken from reference TRBV11-2 and TRBJ2-1, reads EAGVAQSPRYKIIEKRQSVAFWCNPISGHATLYWYQQILGQGPKLLIQFQNNGVVDDSQLPKDRFSAERLKGVDSTLKIQPAKLEDSAVYLCAISRREGNNEQFFGPGTRLTVL.

The chain employs TRBV18 and TRBJ1-2, with TRBD1 matching 10 bases. The CDR3 is 13 residues long. Germline V gene sequence: CDR1 KGHSH, CDR2 LQKENI. Germline trimming cut 8 bases from V and 4 bases from J; bases unmatched to any gene: 4. CDR3 region: CASGQGEAYGYTF. The CDR3 region has the DNA TGTGCCAGCGGACAGGGGGAGGCCTATGGCTACACCTTC.

This sequence joins TRBV28 and TRBJ2-7, with D perhaps matching TRBD2 (5 bases). The CDR3 covers 12 residues. Germline V CDR1 and CDR2: MDHEN, SYDVKM. V lost 3 bases and J lost 6, with 9 bases in between. CDR3 coding DNA: TGTGCCAGCAGTTTTGCGGGTTCCGAGCAGTACTTC. Translating gives CASSFAGSEQYF.

This clone was counted a single time. J is TRBJ1-1 and V is TRBV2; TRBD1 is a possible D gene (5 bases). Trimming removed 8 bases from V and 4 bases from J, with 14 bases in between. This CDR3 is 13 amino acids long. Germline assignment: CDR1 SNHLY and CDR2 FYNNEI. The CDR3 loop reads CASPPWGSTEAFF. The CDR3 DNA is TGTGCCAGCCCTCCCTGGGGCAGCACTGAAGCTTTCTTT.

The CDR3 sequence: CSVGGLAVHEQYF. In DNA form, the CDR3 reads TGCAGCGTTGGGGGACTAGCGGTTCACGAGCAGTACTTC. The rearrangement uses TRBV29-1 and TRBJ2-7; 11 nucleotides agree with TRBD2. This CDR3 contains 13 residues. Germline-derived CDR1 and CDR2 are SQVTM and ANQGSEA. V was pared by 4 bases and J by 5 bases, with 4 bases of the junction left unmatched.

This chain uses TRBV7-9 with TRBJ2-2, with 7 nucleotides matching TRBD2. Germline-derived CDR1 and CDR2 are SEHNR and FQNEAQ (reference sequence). V shed 5 bases, J shed 2 bases, and the junction held 11 bases outside the gene matches. CDR3 size: 17 residues. The CDR3 nucleotides are TGTGCCAGCAGCCACCCGGGGGGATCGATCAACACCGGGGAGCTGTTTTTT. Translated, it gives CASSHPGGSINTGELFF. Full variable domain (missing parts from reference TRBV7-9 and TRBJ2-2): DTGVSQNPRHKITKRGQNVTFRCDPISEHNRLYWYRQTLGQGPEFLTYFQNEAQLEKSRLLSDRFSAERPKGSFSTLEIQRTEQGDSAMYLCASSHPGGSINTGELFFGEGSRLTVL.

This clone was found a few times. This CDR3 reads CASSPRQGYGYTF. CDR3 bases: TGTGCCAGCAGCCCCCGACAGGGCTATGGCTACACCTTC. This sequence joins TRBV7-2 and TRBJ1-2, with TRBD1 matching over 7 bases. Germline lookup yields CDR1 SGHTA and CDR2 FQGNSA. The J segment lost 4 bases and the V segment lost 5 bases, leaving 4 bases of the junction unmatched. The CDR3 covers 13 residues.

The chain employs TRBV28 and TRBJ1-3; TRBD1 might be the D (5 bases). The ends were cut back, 8 bases at V and 1 base at J, with 6 bases in the middle. From germline, CDR1 is MDHEN and CDR2 SYDVKM. This CDR3 is 12 amino acids long. CDR3 in amino acids: CASEGSGNTIYF. DNA of the CDR3: TGTGCCAGCGAGGGGTCTGGAAACACCATATATTTT. The full variable domain, with the rest looked up from reference TRBV28 and TRBJ1-3, is DVKVTQSSRYLVKRTGEKVFLECVQDMDHENMFWYRQDPGLGLRLIYFSYDVKMKEKGDIPEGYSVSREKKERFSLILESASTNQTSMYLCASEGSGNTIYFGEGSWLTVV.

This chain's CDR3 is CASSFWGPDTDTQYF. CDR3 coding DNA: TGCGCCAGCAGCTTCTGGGGGCCCGACACAGATACGCAGTATTTT. The chain carries TRBV5-1 and TRBJ2-3, with D possibly being TRBD1 (6 bases). The CDR3 is 15 residues long. Trimming cost V 2 bases and J 2 bases, with 12 bases left between them. Germline CDR1 is SGHRS and CDR2 is YFSETQ.

This chain links TRBV30 with TRBJ1-2; TRBD1 matches at 7 bases. This CDR3 is built from 13 residues. Per germline, CDR1 GTSNPN and CDR2 SVGIG (reference sequence). The J segment lost 8 bases and the V segment lost 4 bases, leaving 10 bases of the junction unmatched. In nucleotides, the CDR3 is TGTGCCTGGATTAATTCCCGGGACAGCGGCTACACCTTC. Protein sequence: CAWINSRDSGYTF.

The V gene is TRBV18, the J gene TRBJ1-5; perhaps TRBD1 as D (6 bases). This CDR3 contains 13 residues. Trimming pared 3 bases from V and 9 bases from J, leaving 12 bases between. Germline CDR1 reads KGHSH; CDR2 reads LQKENI. The CDR3 region has the DNA TGTGCCAGCTCACCGGACAGCTCGGGGCCCCAGCATTTT. Protein: CASSPDSSGPQHF.

This chain's CDR3 is CAISVAGSRTDTQYF. Written as DNA, the CDR3 is TGTGCCATCAGTGTGGCCGGGTCTAGAACAGATACGCAGTATTTT. This rearrangement joins TRBV10-3 to TRBJ2-3; no reliable D call. Trimming pared 4 bases from V and 3 bases from J, leaving 14 bases between. From germline, CDR1 is ENHRY and CDR2 SYGVKD. This CDR3 has 15 amino acids.

CDR3 amino acids: CASSPLTNYEQYF. CDR3 DNA: TGTGCCAGCAGCCCCCTGACCAACTACGAGCAGTACTTC. The chain joins TRBV6-5 to TRBJ2-7; D is undetermined. The CDR3 is 13 residues long. Germline CDR1 is MNHEY and CDR2 is SVGAGI. V was cut by 6 bases and J by 3 bases, with 12 bases left in between.

V usage is TRBV6-6 and J usage is TRBJ2-5; possibly TRBD2 for D (5 bases). The V gene lost 6 bases and the J gene lost 2 bases, with 13 bases spanning the gap. Germline V gene data show CDR1 as MNHNY and CDR2 as SVGAGI (reference sequence). The CDR3 covers 14 residues. The CDR3 loop is CASSAGLAQETQYF. The CDR3, as DNA: TGTGCCAGCAGCGCGGGCCTGGCGCAAGAGACCCAGTACTTC.